The 23 T cell receptor beta chains in this list originate from one sample, sequenced in a study of shared T cell receptors in the human thymus. Produced via immunoSEQ multiplex PCR; TCRdb's table is partial and in-frame only. The table shows about 660,000 clones, with around nine tenths occurring only once. The sample was also reused in another study, on human thymus T cells.

Sequencing was performed on thymocytes. All receptors come from a boy under two years old with a congenital heart defect.

V usage is TRBV6-1 and J usage is TRBJ2-3, with 14 bases identical to TRBD2. This CDR3 region has 18 residues. Unmatched junction bases numbered 8, after V lost 4 bases and J lost 2 bases. Per the germline V gene, CDR1 is MNHNS and CDR2 is SASEGT. In nucleotides, the CDR3 is TGTGCCAGCAGTGCCGGGACTAGCGGGAGAGAGGACACAGATACGCAGTATTTT. Its protein product is CASSAGTSGREDTDTQYF.

The chain is built from TRBV7-9 and TRBJ1-2, with no clear D. Germline assignment: CDR1 SEHNR and CDR2 FQNEAQ (reference sequence). With 5 bases removed from V and 5 bases from J, the gap between germline ends came to 6 bases. There are 11 residues in the CDR3. The CDR3 protein is CASSPGYGYTF. DNA for the CDR3: TGTGCCAGCAGCCCGGGGTATGGCTACACCTTC.

The J gene is TRBJ2-6, the V gene TRBV27, with no clear D. The CDR3 has 16 amino acids. V was pared by 6 bases and J by 3 bases, with 15 bases between. Germline lookup yields CDR1 MNHEY and CDR2 SMNVEV (reference sequence). The CDR3 here is CASRKSLVIGANVLTF. The CDR3 nucleotides are TGTGCCAGCAGAAAGAGCCTCGTAATTGGGGCCAACGTCCTGACTTTC.

This chain uses TRBV7-3 with TRBJ1-1, with no clear D. Germline V gene sequence: CDR1 SGHTA, CDR2 FQGTGA. The CDR3 is made up of 13 amino acids. V was shortened by 5 bases and J by 8 bases, with 15 bases between the two germline ends. The CDR3 region is CASSLRQTEEAFF. CDR3 in DNA: TGTGCCAGCAGCCTGCGTCAGACTGAAGAAGCTTTCTTT. Using reference TRBV7-3 and TRBJ1-1 for the parts outside the CDR3, the full variable domain is GAGVSQTPSNKVTEKGKYVELRCDPISGHTALYWYRQSLGQGPEFLIYFQGTGAADDSGLPNDRFFAVRPEGSVSTLKIQRTERGDSAVYLCASSLRQTEEAFFGQGTRLTVV.

The chain recombines TRBV28 with TRBJ2-1; 14 nucleotides agree with TRBD2. This CDR3 contains 16 residues. The ends lost 4 bases at V and 7 bases at J; junction bases unmatched: 6. Germline V gene sequence: CDR1 MDHEN, CDR2 SYDVKM. The CDR3: CASSCTGTSGRNEQFF. The DNA for the CDR3 is TGTGCCAGCAGTTGCACCGGGACTAGCGGGAGAAATGAGCAGTTCTTC.

This rearrangement joins TRBV13 to TRBJ2-1; tentatively, D is TRBD2 (6 bases). Trimming shortened V by 5 bases and J by 8 bases, and 13 bases separated the two germline ends. CDR1 is PRHDT and CDR2 is FYEKMQ in the germline V gene (reference sequence). The CDR3 sequence is 13 residues long. CDR3 sequence reads: CASSPGLIDEQFF. CDR3 coding DNA: TGTGCCAGCAGCCCGGGACTGATTGATGAGCAGTTCTTC.

This rearrangement joins TRBV2 to TRBJ2-5; D is unresolved. Germline CDR1 and CDR2: SNHLY and FYNNEI. V lost 3 bases, J lost 6 bases, and 14 bases lay in between. The CDR3 is 14 residues long. The CDR3 protein is CASSERGSWKTQYF. The CDR3 DNA reads as TGTGCCAGCAGTGAGAGAGGTAGCTGGAAGACCCAGTACTTC.

This chain connects TRBV5-1 to TRBJ1-4; 10 bases are shared with TRBD1. From germline, CDR1 is SGHRS and CDR2 YFSETQ. This CDR3 contains 15 residues. J lost 6 bases, V lost 3 bases, and 5 bases had no gene match. The CDR3 loop reads CASSWMDRGDEKLFF. The CDR3 nucleotides read TGCGCCAGCAGCTGGATGGACAGGGGGGATGAAAAACTGTTTTTT.

J is TRBJ2-2 and V is TRBV28; D uncertain. The CDR3 length is 16 residues. The V and J ends lost 3 bases and 6 bases respectively, with 17 bases between them. The V gene's germline CDR1 is MDHEN and CDR2 SYDVKM. Here the CDR3 DNA reads TGTGCCAGCAGTTTCCCCCTAGGCATCATCCCCGGGGAGCTGTTTTTT. This translates into CASSFPLGIIPGELFF.

V usage is TRBV7-6 and J usage is TRBJ2-3, with a tentative D call TRBD2 (6 bases). V lost 1 base, J lost 2 bases, and 10 bases lay in between. The CDR3 is made up of 15 amino acids. Germline V CDR1 and CDR2: SGHVS, FNYEAQ. This CDR3 is CASSLGRAFTDTQYF. The DNA for the CDR3 is TGTGCCAGCAGCTTAGGGAGGGCCTTCACAGATACGCAGTATTTT.

The V gene is TRBV15, the J gene TRBJ2-7, with D uncertain. The CDR3 consists of 14 residues. Germline values: CDR1 LNHNV, CDR2 YYDKDF (reference sequence). Trimming removed 0 bases at V and 3 bases at J, with 9 bases between. The CDR3 spells CATSRDPVLYEQYF. CDR3 coding DNA: TGTGCCACCAGCAGAGATCCTGTCCTCTACGAGCAGTACTTC.

This clone appeared a single time. The chain combines TRBV4-3 with TRBJ2-2; D is possibly TRBD1 (6 bases). V was pared by 4 bases and J by 5 bases, with 17 bases between. The V gene's germline CDR1 is LGHNA and CDR2 YSLEER. The CDR3 contains 16 residues. CDR3 amino acids: CASSRRDTLGTGELFF. CDR3 nucleotides: TGCGCCAGCAGCCGCCGGGACACGTTAGGTACCGGGGAGCTGTTTTTT.

The chain employs TRBV9 and TRBJ2-2; 8 bases are shared with TRBD2. Germline V CDR1 and CDR2: SGDLS, YYNGEE. V lost 5 bases and J lost 1; bases outside the gene matches: 1. The CDR3 is made up of 14 amino acids. The DNA for the CDR3 is TGTGCCAGCAGGGCGGGAGGGAACACCGGGGAGCTGTTTTTT. Protein: CASRAGGNTGELFF.

This sequence joins TRBV30 and TRBJ1-1, with D perhaps TRBD1 (6 bases). Trimming removed 4 bases at V and 5 bases at J, with 14 bases between. This CDR3 spans 13 amino acids. Germline V gives CDR1 GTSNPN, CDR2 SVGIG (reference sequence). CDR3 sequence: CAWILSQGTEAFF. The DNA for the CDR3 is TGTGCCTGGATACTAAGCCAGGGGACTGAAGCTTTCTTT.

The chain has TRBV28 and TRBJ2-7; 10 positions agree with TRBD1. Losses at the gene ends were 6 bases for V and 7 bases for J; bases not matched to a gene: 9. The CDR3 has 14 residues. Germline values: CDR1 MDHEN, CDR2 SYDVKM. The CDR3 reads CASSHPGQGLEQYF. In DNA form, the CDR3 reads TGTGCCAGCAGCCATCCGGGACAGGGGCTGGAGCAGTACTTC.

The table lists this clone with a count of one. J is TRBJ2-1 and V is TRBV27; TRBD2 agrees at 14 bases. V shed 6 bases, J shed 6 bases, and the junction held 10 bases outside the gene matches. This CDR3 is built from 17 residues. Germline CDR1 and CDR2: MNHEY and SMNVEV (reference sequence). CDR3 coding DNA: TGTGCCAGCAGGGATCGACTAGCGGGAGGGGCCATCAATGAGCAGTTCTTC. Residues: CASRDRLAGGAINEQFF.

This clone was seen just once. The rearrangement links TRBV5-3 to TRBJ2-5; D is possibly TRBD2 (6 bases). TRBV5-3 is an ORF; its function is uncertain. The CDR3 is 17 amino acids. The germline V and J ends were trimmed by 4 bases and 5 bases, with 24 bases remaining between them. The CDR3 DNA is TGTGCCAGAAGCGGTGGCGCTAGCGACAACCTTACCGAGACCCAGTACTTC. Protein product: CARSGGASDNLTETQYF.

The rearrangement joins TRBV4-3 to TRBJ2-5, with a tentative D call TRBD1 (7 bases). Trimming pared 2 bases from V and 0 bases from J, leaving 25 bases between. There are 20 residues in the CDR3. Germline assignment: CDR1 LGHNA and CDR2 YSLEER. CDR3 in DNA: TGCGCCAGCAGCCAATGCACTCGGCGGGACAGACGGACGTACCAAGAGACCCAGTACTTC. Translating it yields CASSQCTRRDRRTYQETQYF.

The chain combines TRBV10-2 with TRBJ1-2, with TRBD1 identical over 7 bases. The CDR3 runs 14 residues. Unmatched junction bases numbered 7, after V lost 2 bases and J lost 7 bases. Germline V gene lookup returns CDR1 WSHSY and CDR2 SAAADI. CDR3 DNA sequence: TGCGCCAGCAGTGAGGACAGGGAAATGGCTGGCTACACCTTC. This sequence encodes CASSEDREMAGYTF.

The sample holds one count of this clone. V gene TRBV27 combines with J gene TRBJ2-7, with 7 bases matching TRBD1. V was pared by 4 bases and J by 3 bases, with 9 bases of the junction left unmatched. Germline V gives CDR1 MNHEY, CDR2 SMNVEV (reference sequence). The CDR3 covers 15 residues. The CDR3 sequence: CASSSRTGSLYEQYF. The CDR3 DNA is TGTGCCAGCAGTTCGCGGACAGGATCTCTCTACGAGCAGTACTTC.

The V call is TRBV14, the J call TRBJ1-1, with 7 bases aligning to TRBD1. Losses at the gene ends were 1 base for V and 0 bases for J; bases not matched to a gene: 29. CDR1 and CDR2 from the germline V gene are SGHDN and FVKESK. The CDR3 loop spans 24 amino acids. The CDR3 spells CASSQASPRPLDADRPLMNTEAFF. The CDR3 DNA reads TGTGCCAGCAGCCAAGCGTCTCCTCGACCTTTGGACGCGGACAGGCCTCTAATGAACACTGAAGCTTTCTTT.

The chain joins TRBV4-2 to TRBJ2-5, with D possibly TRBD1 on 5 matching bases. Trimming took off 0 bases at V and 5 bases at J, with 16 bases between the two ends. This CDR3 is 16 amino acids long. CDR1 is LGHNA, CDR2 YNFKEQ, per germline. This chain's CDR3 is CASSQDQSAGWETQYF. CDR3 coding DNA: TGTGCCAGCAGCCAAGATCAGAGTGCAGGGTGGGAGACCCAGTACTTC.

The chain joins TRBV7-9 to TRBJ1-4; TRBD1 aligns across 8 bases. V lost 4 bases to trimming and J lost 8 bases; unmatched junction nucleotides: 9. The CDR3 loop spans 15 amino acids. Germline values: CDR1 SEHNR, CDR2 FQNEAQ (reference sequence). CDR3 loop: CASSSARTGKEKLFF. CDR3 sequence (DNA): TGTGCCAGCAGCTCAGCTCGGACAGGGAAAGAAAAACTGTTTTTT.